This TCR beta chain was documented in a study of cytomegalovirus exposure and HLA in healthy donors. General observations from the study: Despite most TCR sequences being rare, some public TCRs occurred in many donors. TCR beta chains numbering more than 150 were designated cytomegalovirus-associated. Subsequent analysis revealed that first-cohort TCR clusters tended to co-occur in the 95 to 150 validation repertoires.

Data came from immunoSEQ multiplex PCR; TCRdb stores just in-frame clones and leaves some out. Of some 140,000 clones listed, about 82% are singletons. This clone appeared a few times. Its specificity is unknown. Germline V lookup: CDR1 MGHRA, CDR2 YSYEKL. The germline V and J ends were trimmed by 3 bases and 4 bases, with 15 bases remaining between them. This CDR3 has 15 residues. It was the approximately 110-subject validation cohort, separate from the approximately 700-subject first cohort, to which the donors belonged. This sequence joins TRBV4-1 and TRBJ2-5, with D possibly matching TRBD2 (5 bases). Sequencing was performed on PBMCs. This clonotype was obtained from a human donor in good health. The CDR3 region is CASSQSGRGGETQYF. DNA of the CDR3: TGCGCCAGCAGCCAGTCGGGGAGAGGAGGAGAGACCCAGTACTTC.